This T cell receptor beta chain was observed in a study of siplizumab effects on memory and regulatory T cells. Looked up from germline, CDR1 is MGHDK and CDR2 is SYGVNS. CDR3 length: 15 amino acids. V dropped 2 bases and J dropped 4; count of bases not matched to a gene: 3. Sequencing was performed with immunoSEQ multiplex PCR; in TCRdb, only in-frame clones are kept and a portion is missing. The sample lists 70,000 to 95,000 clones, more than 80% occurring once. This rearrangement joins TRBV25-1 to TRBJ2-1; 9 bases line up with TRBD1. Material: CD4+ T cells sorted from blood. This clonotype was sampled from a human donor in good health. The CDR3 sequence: CASSELGQGYNEQFF. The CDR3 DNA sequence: TGTGCCAGCAGTGAACTCGGACAGGGGTACAATGAGCAGTTCTTC.